This TCR beta chain was retrieved from a study of T cell repertoires in cytomegalovirus infection. As for the study in general: Through public TCR beta signatures, both CMV infection and matching HLA type were indicated.

Points from the study as a whole: Identification of carriers of CMV plus the relevant HLA was achieved through cumulative public TCR beta family frequency.

This clonotype has only one observation. The antigen is undetermined. This CDR3 contains 14 residues. Germline V lookup: CDR1 SNHLY, CDR2 FYNNEI. V trimming: 8 bases; J trimming: 5 bases; junction bases outside the gene matches: 6. TCRdb fed the reads into MiXCR, producing one record per CDR3 protein. This sample yields about 230,000 distinct CDR3 sequences, of which 22% are seen a single time; roughly 18% belongs to the top ten. The origin of this receptor is a human donor in good health (CMV status not recorded). Some clones in this sample may be carry-over from other donors' samples. The chain recombines TRBV2 with TRBJ1-4, with 9 bases aligning to TRBD1. The sample taken for sequencing was CD8+ T cells from PBMCs. The CDR3 reads CASGTGGANEKLFF. As DNA, the CDR3 is TGTGCCAGCGGAACAGGGGGCGCCAATGAAAAACTGTTTTTT.